The clone carrying this T cell receptor (beta chain) was seen a handful of times. Alongside a J-beta primer mix, a sample-barcoded 5' primer served in a second PCR lasting about 7 to 11 cycles. A single record per CDR3 protein comes from TCRdb applying MiXCR to the 5' RACE reads. The table includes about 680,000 distinct CDR3 sequences, roughly 49% detected once. Trimming took 6 bases from V and 0 from J; bases not matched to a gene: 14. The CDR3 spans 19 residues. The germline gives CDR1 LGHNA, CDR2 YSLEER. This record comes from a study of blood T cells in healthy people across ages. This TCR derives from a woman between 55 and 75 years old in good health. V gene TRBV4-3 combines with J gene TRBJ2-7; 13 bases agree with TRBD2. The sample consisted of blood. Written as DNA, the CDR3 is TGCGCCAGCAGGGGACCGGGACTAGCGGGACCACCAAGCTCCTACGAGCAGTACTTC. Translating it yields CASRGPGLAGPPSSYEQYF.